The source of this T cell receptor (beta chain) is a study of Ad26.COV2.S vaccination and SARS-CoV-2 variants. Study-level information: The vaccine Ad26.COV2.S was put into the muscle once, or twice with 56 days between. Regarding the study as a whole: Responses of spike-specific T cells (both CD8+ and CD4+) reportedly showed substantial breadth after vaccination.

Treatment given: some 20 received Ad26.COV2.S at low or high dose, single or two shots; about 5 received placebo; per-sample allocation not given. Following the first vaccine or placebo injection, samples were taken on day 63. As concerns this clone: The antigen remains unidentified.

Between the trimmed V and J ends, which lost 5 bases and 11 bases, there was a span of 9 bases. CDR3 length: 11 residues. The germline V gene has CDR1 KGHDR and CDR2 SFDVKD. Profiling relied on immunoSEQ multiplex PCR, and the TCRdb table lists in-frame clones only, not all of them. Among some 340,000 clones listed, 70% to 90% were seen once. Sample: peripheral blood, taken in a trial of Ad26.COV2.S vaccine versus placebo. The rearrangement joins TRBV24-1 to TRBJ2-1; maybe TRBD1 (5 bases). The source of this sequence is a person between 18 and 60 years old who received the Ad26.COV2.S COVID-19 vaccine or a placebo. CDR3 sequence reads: CATSVGAKQFF. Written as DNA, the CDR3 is TGTGCCACCAGTGTAGGGGCAAAGCAGTTCTTC.